This T cell receptor beta chain was sequenced for a study of OX40 agonist ivuxolimab in advanced cancers. About the study: The group had a mean age of about 65 years, ranged from roughly 23 to 90, and was around 82% male.

Sequencing used immunoSEQ multiplex PCR; TCRdb keeps in-frame clones, though not all of them. This table has more than 50,000 clones, around 84% appearing once. Trimming took 7 bases from V and 4 from J, leaving 13 bases between them. Germline-derived CDR1 and CDR2 are MDHEN and SYDVKM. This CDR3 has 13 residues. The clonotype originates from an adult with an advanced solid tumor such as melanoma, head and neck, liver or kidney cancer. The specimen comprised CD4+ or CD8+ T cells sorted from blood, sampled in a trial of the OX40 agonist ivuxolimab. The chain links TRBV28 to TRBJ1-2; D is possibly TRBD1 (5 bases). This CDR3 is CASTQQDTYGYTF. The CDR3 bases are TGTGCCAGCACCCAACAGGACACCTATGGCTACACCTTC.